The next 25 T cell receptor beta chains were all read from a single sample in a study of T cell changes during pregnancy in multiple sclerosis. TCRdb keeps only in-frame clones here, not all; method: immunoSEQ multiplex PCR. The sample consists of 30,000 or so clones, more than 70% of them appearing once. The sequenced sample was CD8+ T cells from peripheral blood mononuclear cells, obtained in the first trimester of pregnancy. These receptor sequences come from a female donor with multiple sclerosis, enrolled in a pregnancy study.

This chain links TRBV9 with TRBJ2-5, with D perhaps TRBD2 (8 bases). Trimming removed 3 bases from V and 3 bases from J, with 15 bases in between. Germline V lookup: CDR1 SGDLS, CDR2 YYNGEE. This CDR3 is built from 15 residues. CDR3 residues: CASSAGGRGEETQYF. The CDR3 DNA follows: TGTGCCAGCAGCGCAGGGGGGCGGGGGGAAGAGACCCAGTACTTC.

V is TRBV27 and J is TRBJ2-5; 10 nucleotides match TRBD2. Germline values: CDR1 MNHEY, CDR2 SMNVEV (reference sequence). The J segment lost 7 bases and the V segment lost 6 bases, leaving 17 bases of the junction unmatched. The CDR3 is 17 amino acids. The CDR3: CASSQGLAEPSIGTQYF. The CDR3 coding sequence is TGTGCCAGCAGCCAAGGACTAGCGGAGCCCTCAATCGGGACCCAGTACTTC.

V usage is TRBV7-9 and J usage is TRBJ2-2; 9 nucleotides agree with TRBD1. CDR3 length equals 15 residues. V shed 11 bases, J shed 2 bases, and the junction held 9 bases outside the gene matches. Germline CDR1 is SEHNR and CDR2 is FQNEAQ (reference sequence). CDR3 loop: CASGQGAGNTGELFF. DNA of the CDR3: TGTGCCTCGGGACAGGGAGCTGGCAACACCGGGGAGCTGTTTTTT.

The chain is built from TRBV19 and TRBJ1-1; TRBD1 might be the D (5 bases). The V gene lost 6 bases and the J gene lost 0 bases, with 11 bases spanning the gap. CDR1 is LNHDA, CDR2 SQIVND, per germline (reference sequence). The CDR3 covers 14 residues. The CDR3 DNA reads TGTGCCAGTAGCTCGGGACTCCTGAACACTGAAGCTTTCTTT. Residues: CASSSGLLNTEAFF.

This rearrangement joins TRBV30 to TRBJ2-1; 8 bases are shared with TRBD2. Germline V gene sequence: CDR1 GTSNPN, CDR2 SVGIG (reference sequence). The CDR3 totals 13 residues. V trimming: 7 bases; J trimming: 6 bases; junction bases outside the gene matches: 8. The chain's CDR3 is CASAGLGSNEQFF. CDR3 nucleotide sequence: TGTGCCTCCGCGGGACTAGGTTCCAATGAGCAGTTCTTC. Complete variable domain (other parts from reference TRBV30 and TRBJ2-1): SQTIHQWPATLVQPVGSPLSLECTVEGTSNPNLYWYRQAAGRGLQLLFYSVGIGQISSEVPQNLSASRPQDRQFILSSKKLLLSDSGFYLCASAGLGSNEQFFGPGTRLTVL.

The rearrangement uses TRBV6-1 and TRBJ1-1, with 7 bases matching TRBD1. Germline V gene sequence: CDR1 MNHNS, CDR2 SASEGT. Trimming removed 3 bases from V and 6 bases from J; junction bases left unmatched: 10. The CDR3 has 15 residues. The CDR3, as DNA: TGTGCCAGCAGTGACGTCGGAGGGGGCACGGCTGAAGCTTTCTTT. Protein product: CASSDVGGGTAEAFF.

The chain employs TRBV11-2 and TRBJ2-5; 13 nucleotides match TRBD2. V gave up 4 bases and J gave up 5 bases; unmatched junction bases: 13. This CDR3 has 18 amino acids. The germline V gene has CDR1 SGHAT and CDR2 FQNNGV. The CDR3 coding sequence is TGTGCCAGCAGCTCCGGGACTAGCGGGACAGGGCGGGAGGAGACCCAGTACTTC. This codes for CASSSGTSGTGREETQYF.

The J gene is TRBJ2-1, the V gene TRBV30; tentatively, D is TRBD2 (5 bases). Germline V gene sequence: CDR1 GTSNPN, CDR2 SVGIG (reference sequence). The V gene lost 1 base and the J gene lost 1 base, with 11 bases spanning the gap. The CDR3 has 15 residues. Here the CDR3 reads CAWSGYGVSYNEQFF. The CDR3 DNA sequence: TGTGCCTGGAGTGGTTACGGGGTTTCCTACAATGAGCAGTTCTTC.

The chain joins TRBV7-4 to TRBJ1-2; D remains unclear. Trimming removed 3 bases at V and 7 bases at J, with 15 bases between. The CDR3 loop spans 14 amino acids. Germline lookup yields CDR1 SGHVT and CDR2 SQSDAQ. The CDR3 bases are TGTGCCAGCAGCTTTTACCCGCGGTCCTCTGGCTACACCTTC. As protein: CASSFYPRSSGYTF.

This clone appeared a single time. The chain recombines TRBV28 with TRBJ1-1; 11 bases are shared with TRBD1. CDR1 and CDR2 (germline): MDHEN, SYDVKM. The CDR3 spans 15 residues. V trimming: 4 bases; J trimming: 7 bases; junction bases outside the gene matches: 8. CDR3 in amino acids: CASSSRDRGLDEAFF. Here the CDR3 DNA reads TGTGCCAGCAGTTCCCGGGACAGGGGGTTGGATGAAGCTTTCTTT.

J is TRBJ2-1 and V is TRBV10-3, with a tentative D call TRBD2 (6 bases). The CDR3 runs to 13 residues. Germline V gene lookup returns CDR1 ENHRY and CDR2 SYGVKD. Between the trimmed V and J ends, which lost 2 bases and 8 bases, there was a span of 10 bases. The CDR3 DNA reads TGTGCCATCAGTGAGACCGAGCGGGATGAGCAGTTCTTC. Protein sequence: CAISETERDEQFF.

The CDR3, as DNA: TGTGCCAGCAGCTTAGTGGCGGCGGGAGGTCTTCGGCAGTTCTTC. Protein product: CASSLVAAGGLRQFF. The rearrangement uses TRBV7-9 and TRBJ2-1; 8 bases fit TRBD2. The CDR3 loop spans 15 amino acids. Germline V CDR1 and CDR2: SEHNR, FQNEAQ (reference sequence). J gave up 12 bases and V 1 base, and 11 bases lay outside the gene matches.

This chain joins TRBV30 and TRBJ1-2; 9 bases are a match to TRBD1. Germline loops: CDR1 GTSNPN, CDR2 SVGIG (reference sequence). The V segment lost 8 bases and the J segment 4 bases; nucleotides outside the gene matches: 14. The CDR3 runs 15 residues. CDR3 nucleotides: TGTGCCCTAACTTCCGGGACAGGGAGTCCCTATGGCTACACCTTC. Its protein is CALTSGTGSPYGYTF.

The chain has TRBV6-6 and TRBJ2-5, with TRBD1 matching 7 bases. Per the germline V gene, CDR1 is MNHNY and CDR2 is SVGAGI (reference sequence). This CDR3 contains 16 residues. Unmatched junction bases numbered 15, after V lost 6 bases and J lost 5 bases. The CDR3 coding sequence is TGTGCCAGCAGACCCCCCGAGGGGGCAAGGCGGGAGACCCAGTACTTC. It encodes CASRPPEGARRETQYF.

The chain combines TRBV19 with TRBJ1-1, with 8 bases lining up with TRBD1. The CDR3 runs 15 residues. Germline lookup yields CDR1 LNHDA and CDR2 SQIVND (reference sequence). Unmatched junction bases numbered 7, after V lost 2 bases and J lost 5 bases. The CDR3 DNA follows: TGTGCCAGTAGTATACCGGGGACAGGCAAAACTGAAGCTTTCTTT. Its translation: CASSIPGTGKTEAFF.

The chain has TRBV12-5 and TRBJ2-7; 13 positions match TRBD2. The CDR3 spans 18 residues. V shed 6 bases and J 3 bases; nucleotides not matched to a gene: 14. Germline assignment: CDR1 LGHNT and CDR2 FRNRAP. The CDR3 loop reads CASGPGQGGLAGLYEQYF. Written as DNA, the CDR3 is TGTGCTAGTGGCCCGGGACAGGGGGGACTAGCGGGACTCTACGAGCAGTACTTC.

The CDR3 reads CSVVLAGNYEQYF. The CDR3 coding sequence is TGCAGCGTCGTTCTAGCGGGAAACTACGAGCAGTACTTC. The chain links TRBV29-1 to TRBJ2-7, with TRBD2 identical over 9 bases. Trimming removed 6 bases from V and 3 bases from J; junction bases left unmatched: 6. Per germline, CDR1 SQVTM and CDR2 ANQGSEA. The CDR3 has 13 amino acids.

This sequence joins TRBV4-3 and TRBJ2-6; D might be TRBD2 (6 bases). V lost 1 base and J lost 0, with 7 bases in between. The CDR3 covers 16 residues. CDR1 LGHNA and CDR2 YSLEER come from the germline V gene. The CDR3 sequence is CASSQGGLSGANVLTF. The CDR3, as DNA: TGCGCCAGCAGCCAAGGGGGACTCTCTGGGGCCAACGTCCTGACTTTC.

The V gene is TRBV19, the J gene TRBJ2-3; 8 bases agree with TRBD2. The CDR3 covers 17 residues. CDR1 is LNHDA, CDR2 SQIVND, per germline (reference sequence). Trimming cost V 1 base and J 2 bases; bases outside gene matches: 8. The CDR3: CASSIAVTSGYTDTQYF. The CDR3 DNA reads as TGTGCCAGTAGTATAGCTGTCACTAGCGGTTACACAGATACGCAGTATTTT.

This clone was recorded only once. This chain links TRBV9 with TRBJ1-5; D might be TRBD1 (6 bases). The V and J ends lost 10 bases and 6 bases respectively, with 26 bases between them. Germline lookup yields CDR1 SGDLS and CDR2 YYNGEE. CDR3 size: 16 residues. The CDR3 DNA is TGTGCCGCCGGGCGGCAGGGGAGTTGTTGGGGTCAGCCCCAGCATTTT. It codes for CAAGRQGSCWGQPQHF. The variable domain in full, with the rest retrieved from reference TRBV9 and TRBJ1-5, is DSGVTQTPKHLITATGQRVTLRCSPRSGDLSVYWYQQSLDQGLQFLIQYYNGEERAKGNILERFSAQQFPDLHSELNLSSLELGDSALYFCAAGRQGSCWGQPQHFGDGTRLSIL.

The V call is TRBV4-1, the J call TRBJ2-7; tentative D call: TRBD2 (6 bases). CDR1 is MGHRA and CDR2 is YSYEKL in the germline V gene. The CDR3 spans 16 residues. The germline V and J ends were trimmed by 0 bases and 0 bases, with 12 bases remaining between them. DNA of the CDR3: TGCGCCAGCAGCCAAGAAGAGCGGGCCAGCTCCTACGAGCAGTACTTC. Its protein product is CASSQEERASSYEQYF.

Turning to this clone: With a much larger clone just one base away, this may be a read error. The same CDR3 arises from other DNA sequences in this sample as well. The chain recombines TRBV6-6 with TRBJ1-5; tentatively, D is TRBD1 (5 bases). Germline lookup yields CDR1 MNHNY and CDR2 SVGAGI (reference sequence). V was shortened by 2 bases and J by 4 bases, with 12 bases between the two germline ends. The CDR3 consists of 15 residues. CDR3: CASSYGYQGNQPQHF. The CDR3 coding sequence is TGTGCCAGCAGTTACGGGTACCAGGGAAATCAGCCCCAGCATTTT.

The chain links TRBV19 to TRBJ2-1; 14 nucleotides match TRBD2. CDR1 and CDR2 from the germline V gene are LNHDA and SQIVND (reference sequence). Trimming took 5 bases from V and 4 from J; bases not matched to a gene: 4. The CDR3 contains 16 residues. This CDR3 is CASSVWTSGGYNEQFF. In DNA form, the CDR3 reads TGTGCCAGTAGTGTGTGGACTAGCGGGGGGTACAATGAGCAGTTCTTC.

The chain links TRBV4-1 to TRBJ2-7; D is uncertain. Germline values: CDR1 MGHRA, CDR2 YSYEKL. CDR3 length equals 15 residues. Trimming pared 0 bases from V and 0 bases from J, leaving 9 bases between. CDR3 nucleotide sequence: TGCGCCAGCAGCCAAGAAGCAGCTAGCTCCTACGAGCAGTACTTC. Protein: CASSQEAASSYEQYF.

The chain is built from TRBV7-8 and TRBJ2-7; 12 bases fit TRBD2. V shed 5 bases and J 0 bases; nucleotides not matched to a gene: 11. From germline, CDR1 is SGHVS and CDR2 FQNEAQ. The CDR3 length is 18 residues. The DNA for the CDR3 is TGTGCCAGCAGCCAACGACTAGCGGGAGCCCCTAGCTCCTACGAGCAGTACTTC. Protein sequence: CASSQRLAGAPSSYEQYF.